Listed below are T cell receptor beta chains from one sample, sequenced in a study of vaccination effects on CD4 cells after COVID-19. Here immunoSEQ multiplex PCR was the method, and the copy in TCRdb shows in-frame clones only, minus some. The sample holds about 40,000 clones, about 69% seen once. Their cognate antigens are unknown. The sequenced sample was CD4+ T cells from PBMCs cultured with HCoV-OC43 spike peptides, obtained before COVID-19 vaccination. These receptor sequences come from a human donor who received a COVID-19 vaccine. CDR3s include the opening cysteine and the closing phenylalanine or tryptophan. The order of the fields is J gene, V gene, clone size, D gene, CDR3 DNA, CDR3 protein. The D gene is left open where the match is weak. Some rows mark clone size as missing; the rest say once, few, many or name a class of expanded clone.

>TRBJ1-2|TRBV19|-|-
TGTGCCAGTAGTATAATAAGCGGCTACACCTTC
CASSIISGYTF
>TRBJ1-5|TRBV7-8|-|-
TGTGCCAGCAGCTTAGCCACCTATAGCAATCAGCCCCAGCATTTT
CASSLATYSNQPQHF
>TRBJ1-5|TRBV20-1|-|-
TGCAGTGCTAGTACTTTCGTCTCGGCCGCCGTTCATAGCAATCAGCCCCAGCATTTT
CSASTFVSAAVHSNQPQHF
>TRBJ2-5|TRBV10-3|-|-
TGTGCCATCTTCGTCAGGCGGGACTCAGAGACCCAGTACTTC
CAIFVRRDSETQYF
>TRBJ2-2|TRBV11-2|-|TRBD2
TGTGCCAGCAGCTCCGGACTAGCGGGGGGGCCCGGGGAGCTGTTTTTT
CASSSGLAGGPGELFF
>TRBJ2-5|TRBV3-1/TRBV3-2|once|TRBD2
TGTGCCAGCAGTTTATACGAGCGGGATCAACGGGAGACCCAGTACTTC
CASSLYERDQRETQYF
>TRBJ1-2|TRBV6-1|-|-
TGTGCCAGCAGTGAAGCTAAACAAAGCCTCCCCCTTCGTGGCTACACCTTC
CASSEAKQSLPLRGYTF
>TRBJ2-4|TRBV11-2|many|-
TGTGCCAGCAGCCTCGAAAGAAACATTCAGTACTTC
CASSLERNIQYF
>TRBJ1-5|TRBV19|-|-
TGTGCCAGTAGTATAGATGGGCAGGGAGGGAAGGCCCAGCATTTT
CASSIDGQGGKAQHF
>TRBJ1-2|TRBV25-1|few|TRBD1
TGTGCCAGCCGTATGACAGGGACCGATGGCTACACCTTC
CASRMTGTDGYTF
>TRBJ2-1|TRBV7-9|-|TRBD2
TGTGCCAGCAGACGATCGACTAGCGGGGCCTCCTACAATGAGCAGTTCTTC
CASRRSTSGASYNEQFF
>TRBJ2-7|TRBV4-2|-|-
TGTGCCAGCAGCCAGGAAAGGGATTACGAGCAGTACTTC
CASSQERDYEQYF
>TRBJ2-7|TRBV28|-|-
TGTGCCAGCATCCTGGACAGAAGCTCCTACGAGCAGTACTTC
CASILDRSSYEQYF
>TRBJ1-5|TRBV4-1|-|-
TGCGCCAGCAGCCAAGACAGGGTAAGCAATCAGCCCCAGCATTTT
CASSQDRVSNQPQHF
>TRBJ1-5|TRBV12-5|-|-
TGTGCTAGTGGTTTGGCTTATAGCAATCAGCCCCAGCATTTT
CASGLAYSNQPQHF
>TRBJ2-7|TRBV5-1|-|-
TGCGCCACCTCCACAACAGGGTCCTACGAGCAGTACTTC
CATSTTGSYEQYF
>TRBJ2-6|TRBV18|-|-
TGTGCCAGCTCACCACGCACAGTCCTCTCTGGGGCCAACGTCCTGACTTTC
CASSPRTVLSGANVLTF
>TRBJ2-7|TRBV29-1|few|-
TGCAGCGTTGAAGACGGATACTCCTACGAGCAGTACTTC
CSVEDGYSYEQYF
>TRBJ2-7|TRBV27|-|TRBD1
TGTGCCAGCAGAAGGACAGGGGCCTACGAGCAGTACTTC
CASRRTGAYEQYF
>TRBJ2-2|TRBV5-1|-|-
TGCGCCAGCAGCTTGGGCGCAGGGATATCCGGGGAGCTGTTTTTT
CASSLGAGISGELFF
>TRBJ2-7|TRBV29-1|-|-
TGCAGCGTTGGCGACTGGTACGAGCAGTACTTC
CSVGDWYEQYF
>TRBJ1-5|TRBV10-3|-|-
TGTGCCATCACAGGGGACCTTAATCAGCCCCAGCATTTT
CAITGDLNQPQHF
>TRBJ2-7|TRBV10-1|-|-
TGCGCCAGCAGTAGTACTAGTCACGAGCAGTACTTC
CASSSTSHEQYF
>TRBJ1-3|TRBV7-6|-|-
TGTGCCAGCAGCTTAAGGAGCCGACGGGCCGGAAACACCATATATTTT
CASSLRSRRAGNTIYF
>TRBJ1-5|TRBV6-5|-|-
TGTGCCAGCAGTTATTCAGGGGATAAGAGTCAGCCCCAGCATTTT
CASSYSGDKSQPQHF
>TRBJ1-1|TRBV7-9|-|-
TGTGCCAGCAGCTTCCACGGGACCAACACTGAAGCTTTCTTT
CASSFHGTNTEAFF
>TRBJ2-1|TRBV27|-|-
TGTGCCAGCAGTCCCGCCCGGACTCAACCGACGGGGTTAGTCTTC
CASSPARTQPTGLVF
>TRBJ1-6|TRBV19|-|TRBD1
TGTGCCAGTAATCCGACAGGGACTCCTCATTCACCCCTCCACTTT
CASNPTGTPHSPLHF
>TRBJ2-5|TRBV5-1|few|-
TGCGCCAGCAGCCTTGGCCGGGGACAAGAGACCCAGTACTTC
CASSLGRGQETQYF
>TRBJ2-3|TRBV13|-|TRBD2
TGTGCCAGCAGCGTACGACTAGCGGGGGTTCCAGATACGCAGTATTTT
CASSVRLAGVPDTQYF
>TRBJ1-2|TRBV6-5|-|TRBD1
TGTGCCAGCAGGCGACAGGGCAACTATGGCTACACCTTC
CASRRQGNYGYTF
>TRBJ1-1|TRBV5-4|few|TRBD1
TGTGCCAGCAGGGACAGGGTGAGTTTGAACACTGAAGCTTTCTTT
CASRDRVSLNTEAFF
>TRBJ2-7|TRBV7-6|-|-
TGTGCCAGCAGCTTATTTGGGAGCACACCCTACGAGCAGTACTTC
CASSLFGSTPYEQYF
>TRBJ2-1|TRBV5-8|once|-
TGTGCCAGCAGCTTGGCGGGGTCCCCCCCCGAGCAGTTCTTC
CASSLAGSPPEQFF
>TRBJ1-6|TRBV6-5|-|-
TGTGCCAGCAGTTCCCCTCGCAGGACAATGGGTTCACCCCTCCACTTT
CASSSPRRTMGSPLHF
>TRBJ1-5|TRBV12-3/TRBV12-4|-|-
TGTGCCAGCAGAACTACAGGGAATCAGCCCCAGCATTTT
CASRTTGNQPQHF
>TRBJ2-1|TRBV11-3|few|-
TGTGCCAGCAGTCAGGACAGCAATGAGCAGTTCTTC
CASSQDSNEQFF
>TRBJ1-2|TRBV6-5|once|-
TGTGCCAGCACCACAAGGGACAACATTAACTATGGCTACACCTTC
CASTTRDNINYGYTF
>TRBJ2-4|TRBV30|-|-
TGTGCCTGGAGCGGGGGGACAGCTATTCAGTACTTC
CAWSGGTAIQYF
>TRBJ2-5|TRBV3-1/TRBV3-2|-|-
TGTGCCAGCAGCCAAGAATGGGGCGGGGACCACCAAGAGACCCAGTACTTC
CASSQEWGGDHQETQYF
>TRBJ2-7|TRBV2|-|TRBD1
TGTGCCAGCACCTGGGACAGGGGGCCCCCCTACGAGCAGTACTTC
CASTWDRGPPYEQYF
>TRBJ1-2|TRBV7-9|-|-
TGTGCCAGCAGCTTAGCGCCCCAAAGGGACTATGGCTACACCTTC
CASSLAPQRDYGYTF
>TRBJ1-2|TRBV7-8|-|-
TGTGCCAGCAGCTTAGGACAGGACCCAGATTCTAACTATGGCTACACCTTC
CASSLGQDPDSNYGYTF
>TRBJ2-5|TRBV12-3/TRBV12-4|once|TRBD2
TGTGCCAGCAGGCTAGCGGGAGAAGAGACCCAGTACTTC
CASRLAGEETQYF
>TRBJ2-5|TRBV7-2|once|TRBD2
TGTGCCAGCAGCTTAGTTGGACTAGCGGGGGAAGAGACCCAGTACTTC
CASSLVGLAGEETQYF